A selection of T cell receptor beta chains follows, all from one sample in a study of cytomegalovirus exposure and HLA in healthy donors. Sequenced by immunoSEQ multiplex PCR; TCRdb stores in-frame clones only, minus some. The table lists about 150,000 clones, roughly 80% of them singletons. Sequenced: PBMCs. Receptor source: a man aged 18 to 30 in good health and CMV-seronegative. Each CDR3 is given with its conserved first and last residue. The D gene is left open where the match is weak. A clone size is listed for some rows: how often the clone was seen (once, few, many), or a class if it is expanded.

d_call j_call clone_size v_call cdr3_aa cdr3_nt
. TRBJ1-5 . TRBV28 CASSLGLSNQPQHF TGTGCCAGCAGTCTCGGACTTAGCAATCAGCCCCAGCATTTT
. TRBJ2-3 . TRBV19 CASSIDPEIDTQYF TGTGCCAGTAGTATAGATCCAGAAATAGATACGCAGTATTTT
TRBD1 TRBJ2-7 . TRBV11-2 CASSPWTGTETYEQYF TGTGCCAGCAGCCCGTGGACCGGGACAGAGACCTACGAGCAGTACTTC
TRBD1 TRBJ1-2 . TRBV28 CASNPLGTGTTYGYTF TGTGCCAGCAACCCGCTCGGGACAGGGACTACCTATGGCTACACCTTC
. TRBJ1-1 . TRBV5-1 CASSLVVMNTEAFF TGCGCCAGCAGCTTGGTAGTAATGAACACTGAAGCTTTCTTT
. TRBJ2-7 once TRBV4-3 CASSHRSGGTYEQYF TGCGCCAGCAGCCACCGGTCTGGAGGTACTTACGAGCAGTACTTC
TRBD2 TRBJ2-5 . TRBV5-1 CASSSSGREETQYF TGCGCCAGCAGCTCTAGCGGGAGAGAGGAGACCCAGTACTTC
TRBD2 TRBJ2-2 . TRBV6-1 CASPPSGTNTGELFF TGTGCCAGTCCACCCAGCGGGACCAACACCGGGGAGCTGTTTTTT
. TRBJ2-1 . TRBV27 CASSLGIGGASLWYSYNEQFF TGTGCCAGCAGTTTAGGTATAGGTGGGGCTTCACTATGGTACTCCTACAATGAGCAGTTCTTC
. TRBJ2-3 few TRBV13 CASSSQLGGATDTQYF TGTGCCAGCAGCTCGCAACTTGGGGGCGCGACAGATACGCAGTATTTT
. TRBJ2-1 . TRBV5-1 CASSREGQSSYNEQFF TGCGCCAGCAGCAGAGAGGGCCAGAGCTCCTACAATGAGCAGTTCTTC
. TRBJ1-5 few TRBV18 CASSPSVVVDQPQHF TGTGCCAGCTCACCATCGGTCGTCGTAGATCAGCCCCAGCATTTT
TRBD1 TRBJ1-5 . TRBV7-6 CASSPGQGGSNQPQHF TGTGCCAGCAGCCCTGGACAGGGCGGAAGCAATCAGCCCCAGCATTTT
. TRBJ2-1 few TRBV7-2 CASTLQGTAYNEQFF TGTGCCAGCACCCTCCAGGGGACGGCATACAATGAGCAGTTCTTC
. TRBJ1-1 . TRBV7-2 CASSFYGGPEAFF TGTGCCAGCAGCTTTTACGGGGGGCCTGAAGCTTTCTTT
. TRBJ2-1 once TRBV7-9 CASSLGPREGTYNEQFF TGTGCCAGCAGCTTAGGCCCTCGCGAGGGTACCTACAATGAGCAGTTCTTC
. TRBJ2-7 few TRBV7-2 CASSLGLGGAEQYF TGTGCCAGCAGCTTAGGGTTAGGAGGGGCCGAGCAGTACTTC
TRBD1 TRBJ1-4 . TRBV5-1 CASSLAEQGTGKLFF TGCGCCAGCAGCTTGGCCGAACAGGGGACGGGAAAACTGTTTTTT
TRBD2 TRBJ2-3 . TRBV10-1 CASSDPLAESTDTQYF TGCGCCAGCAGTGACCCGCTAGCGGAGTCCACAGATACGCAGTATTTT
. TRBJ2-6 few TRBV18 CASSPYRFSGANVLTF TGTGCCAGCTCACCATACAGGTTCTCTGGGGCCAACGTCCTGACTTTC
. TRBJ2-7 . TRBV12-5 CASCREVMIQYF TGTGCTAGTTGTCGGGAAGTTATGATCCAGTACTTC
. TRBJ2-1 . TRBV7-9 CSSTEPGWGDQGNEQFF TGTTCCAGCACCGAACCCGGCTGGGGCGATCAAGGCAATGAGCAGTTCTTC
. TRBJ2-1 few TRBV6-1 CASSEGPRGFF TGTGCCAGCAGTGAAGGGCCTCGAGGGTTCTTC
. TRBJ2-5 . TRBV6-5 CASSYNPDSRETQYF TGTGCCAGCAGTTACAACCCGGACAGTCGCGAGACCCAGTACTTC
TRBD2 TRBJ2-7 . TRBV6-1 CASSALGFSGASGEQYF TGTGCCAGCAGTGCTCTAGGGTTTAGCGGGGCATCGGGCGAGCAGTACTTC
TRBD2 TRBJ2-3 few TRBV10-3 CAISGGLAGPSTDTQYF TGTGCCATCAGCGGGGGACTAGCGGGACCTAGCACAGATACGCAGTATTTT
TRBD2 TRBJ2-3 . TRBV5-6 CASSSRTSPDTQYF TGTGCCAGCAGCTCTAGGACTAGTCCAGATACGCAGTATTTT
TRBD1 TRBJ1-2 . TRBV9 CASSEGRGSTGYTF TGTGCCAGCAGCGAGGGCAGGGGGTCGACTGGCTACACCTTC
. TRBJ2-2 few TRBV6-1 CASSEQQGNTGELFF TGTGCCAGCAGTGAACAGCAGGGGAACACCGGGGAGCTGTTTTTT
. TRBJ2-5 . TRBV5-1 CASSTSQGETQYF TGCGCCAGCAGCACCAGCCAGGGGGAGACCCAGTACTTC
. TRBJ2-3 . TRBV28 CASSRWGGQSTDTQYF TGTGCCAGCAGTCGATGGGGAGGCCAGAGCACAGATACGCAGTATTTT
. TRBJ1-2 . TRBV6-1 CASTPGQNYGYTF TGTGCCAGCACTCCCGGACAGAACTATGGCTACACCTTC
. TRBJ1-1 . TRBV18 CASSPSRAGDTEAFF TGTGCCAGCTCACCGTCACGGGCCGGGGACACTGAAGCTTTCTTT
TRBD1 TRBJ1-3 . TRBV7-2 CASSRDRGFGNTIYF TGTGCCAGCAGCCGTGACAGGGGCTTTGGAAACACCATATATTTT
. TRBJ2-6 . TRBV6-6 CASQTGEGSGANVLTF TGTGCCAGCCAGACAGGGGAGGGCTCTGGGGCCAACGTCCTGACTTTC
. TRBJ2-5 . TRBV11-2 CASSLAASRETQYF TGTGCCAGCAGCTTAGCCGCGTCTAGAGAGACCCAGTACTTC
TRBD1 TRBJ2-3 . TRBV27 CASGTGGRGQYF TGTGCCAGCGGGACAGGAGGGCGTGGGCAGTATTTT
TRBD1 TRBJ1-6 . TRBV27 CASQPGQGLGSSYNSPLHF TGTGCCAGTCAACCCGGACAGGGCCTGGGGAGCTCCTATAATTCACCCCTCCACTTT
. TRBJ1-1 . TRBV27 CASSTKILGGTEAFF TGTGCCAGCAGTACCAAAATATTAGGAGGGACTGAAGCTTTCTTT
TRBD1 TRBJ2-7 . TRBV5-8 CASSVGQGATYEQYF TGTGCCAGCAGCGTGGGACAGGGGGCAACCTACGAGCAGTACTTC
TRBD2 TRBJ2-1 . TRBV11-3 CASSFTGTSGHNEQFF TGTGCCAGCAGCTTCACCGGGACTAGCGGACACAATGAGCAGTTCTTC